This T cell receptor beta chain was retrieved from a study of response to subunit inactivated influenza vaccine. Study-level results: The authors suggested that few new T cells are recruited per seasonal influenza vaccination.

The CDR3 is made up of 12 amino acids. V lost 3 bases and J 6 bases, leaving 9 bases between the germline ends. Looked up from germline, CDR1 is DFQATT and CDR2 is SNEGSKA (reference sequence). One entry per CDR3 protein, called by TCRdb with MiXCR from the RT-PCR reads. This table has about 830,000 distinct CDR3 sequences, roughly 18% appearing once. Details on this clonotype: Its cognate antigen is unknown.

V gene TRBV20-1 combines with J gene TRBJ2-1; D is unclear. This TCR came from a man over 45 who received an inactivated influenza vaccine. This specimen was PBMCs from blood, taken roughly 5 days after vaccination. CDR3 nucleotides: TGCAGTGCTAGTCGCCAAGTCAATGAGCAGTTCTTC. Residues: CSASRQVNEQFF.